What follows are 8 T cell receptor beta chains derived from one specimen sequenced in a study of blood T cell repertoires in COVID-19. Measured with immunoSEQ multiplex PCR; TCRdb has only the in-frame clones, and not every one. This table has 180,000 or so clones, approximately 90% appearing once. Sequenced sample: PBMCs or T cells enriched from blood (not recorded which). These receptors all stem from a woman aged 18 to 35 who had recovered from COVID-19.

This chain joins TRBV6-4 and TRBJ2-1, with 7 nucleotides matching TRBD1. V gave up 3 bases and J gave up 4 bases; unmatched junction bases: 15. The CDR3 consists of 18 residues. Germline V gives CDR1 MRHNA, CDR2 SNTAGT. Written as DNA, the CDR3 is TGTGCCAGCAGTGAGCTGGGACAGAATATTTGGAATTACAATGAGCAGTTCTTC. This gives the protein CASSELGQNIWNYNEQFF.

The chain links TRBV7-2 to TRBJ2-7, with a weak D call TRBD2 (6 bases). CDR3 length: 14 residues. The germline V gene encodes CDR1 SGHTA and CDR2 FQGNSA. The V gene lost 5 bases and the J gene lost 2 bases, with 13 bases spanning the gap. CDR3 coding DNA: TGTGCCAGCAGCCCCTCTAGCGCGACCTACGAGCAGTACTTC. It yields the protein CASSPSSATYEQYF.

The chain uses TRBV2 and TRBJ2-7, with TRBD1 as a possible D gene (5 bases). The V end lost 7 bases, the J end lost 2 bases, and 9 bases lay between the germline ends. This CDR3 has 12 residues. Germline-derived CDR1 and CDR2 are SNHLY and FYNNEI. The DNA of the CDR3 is TGTGCCAGCAAGGGGCCCCCCTACGAGCAGTACTTC. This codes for CASKGPPYEQYF. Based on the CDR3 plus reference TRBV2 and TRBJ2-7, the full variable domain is EPEVTQTPSHQVTQMGQEVILRCVPISNHLYFYWYRQILGQKVEFLVSFYNNEISEKSEIFDDQFSVERPDGSNFTLKIRSTKLEDSAMYFCASKGPPYEQYFGPGTRLTVT.

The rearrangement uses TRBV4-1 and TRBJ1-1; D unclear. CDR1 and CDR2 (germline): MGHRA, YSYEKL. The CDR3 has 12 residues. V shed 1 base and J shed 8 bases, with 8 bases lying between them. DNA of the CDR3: TGCGCCAGCAGCCAAGCCGGGATAGAAGCTTTCTTT. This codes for CASSQAGIEAFF.

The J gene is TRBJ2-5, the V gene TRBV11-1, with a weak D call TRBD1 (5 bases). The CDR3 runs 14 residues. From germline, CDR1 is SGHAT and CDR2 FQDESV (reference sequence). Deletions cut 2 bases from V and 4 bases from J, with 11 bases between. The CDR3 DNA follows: TGTGCCAGCAGCTTATCCCACACAGGAGAGACCCAGTACTTC. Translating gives CASSLSHTGETQYF.

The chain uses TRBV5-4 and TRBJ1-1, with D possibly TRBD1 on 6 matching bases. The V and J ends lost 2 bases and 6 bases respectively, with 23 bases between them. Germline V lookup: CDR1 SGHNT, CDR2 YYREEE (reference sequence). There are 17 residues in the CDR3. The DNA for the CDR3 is TGTGCCAGCAGCTTAGGTGCAGGGGCGCCGGGTTGGGCTGAAGCTTTCTTT. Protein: CASSLGAGAPGWAEAFF.

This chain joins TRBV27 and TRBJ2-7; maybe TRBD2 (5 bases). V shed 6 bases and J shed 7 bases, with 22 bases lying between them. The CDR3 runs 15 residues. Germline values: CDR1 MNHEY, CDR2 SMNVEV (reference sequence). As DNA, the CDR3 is TGTGCCAGCAGGCGGACCCGGGATACTCTAGAGGAGCAGTACTTC. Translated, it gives CASRRTRDTLEEQYF.

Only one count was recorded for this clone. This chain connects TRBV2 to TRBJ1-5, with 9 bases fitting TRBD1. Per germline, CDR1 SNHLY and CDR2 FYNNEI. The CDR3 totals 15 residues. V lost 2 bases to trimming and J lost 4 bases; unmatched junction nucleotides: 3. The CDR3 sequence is CASSEYRGPNQPQHF. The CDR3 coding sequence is TGTGCCAGCAGTGAATACAGGGGGCCAAATCAGCCCCAGCATTTT.